This T cell receptor beta chain was identified during a study of CD8+ T cells in alopecia areata. The V gene's germline CDR1 is SNHLY and CDR2 FYNNEI. The CDR3 loop spans 15 amino acids. V was clipped by 4 bases and J by 6 bases; unmatched bases: 7. Obtained from alopecia areata patients were lesional scalp punch biopsies along with peripheral blood. RNA was extracted and reverse transcribed into cDNA as the sequencing template. Profiling relied on immunoSEQ multiplex PCR, and the TCRdb table lists in-frame clones only, not all of them. The sample has 15,000 to 17,000 clones, roughly three fifths seen once; the top ten hold approximately 13%.

The rearrangement links TRBV2 to TRBJ1-4, with 8 positions matching TRBD1. The sequence was obtained from a human donor with alopecia areata. Material: skin. The CDR3 nucleotides read TGTGCCAGCAGTGGAAATGTCAGGGGGCATGAAAAACTGTTTTTT. Residues: CASSGNVRGHEKLFF.